This TCR beta chain was recovered during a study of blood T cell repertoires in COVID-19. Original analysis: Researchers report that nucleated cell counts were estimated from reference gene primer amplification. Produced via immunoSEQ multiplex PCR; TCRdb's table is partial and in-frame only. Clone size and V and J calls were adopted from that table, with D and trimming inferred from the DNA. The sample has 95,000 to 150,000 clones, around 87% seen once. One Seattle source followed patients from active infection through their disease course. The V end lost 5 bases, the J end lost 6 bases, and 21 bases lay between the germline ends. Germline CDR1 is SGHTA and CDR2 is FQGNSA. This CDR3 is built from 16 residues.

The TCR comes from an older woman with COVID-19, enrolled during active disease. The material sequenced was peripheral blood. The chain couples TRBV7-2 to TRBJ2-3; no reliable D call. CDR3 sequence (DNA): TGTGCCAGCAGCGCTCAATGGGCCTCGGTGGGCGATACGCAGTATTTT. Encoded protein: CASSAQWASVGDTQYF. The variable domain in full, with the rest retrieved from reference TRBV7-2 and TRBJ2-3, is GAGVSQSPSNKVTEKGKDVELRCDPISGHTALYWYRQSLGQGLEFLIYFQGNSAPDKSGLPSDRFSAERTGGSVSTLTIQRTQQEDSAVYLCASSAQWASVGDTQYFGPGTRLTVL.